The 20 T cell receptor beta chains given below trace back to one sample, sequenced in a study of T cells of healthy individuals. TCRdb ran MiXCR on the 5' RACE reads and lists one entry per CDR3 protein. Of about 63,000 distinct CDR3 sequences detected, roughly 15% appear once; the ten largest clones hold approximately 4.6%. The receptors here all came from a human donor in good health.

The chain links TRBV7-2 to TRBJ2-1, with 12 nucleotides matching TRBD2. Germline CDR1 reads SGHTA; CDR2 reads FQGNSA. The CDR3 spans 15 residues. The trim removed 5 bases at V and 10 bases at J, leaving 9 bases unmatched. The CDR3 bases are TGTGCCAGCAGCCGACTAGCGGGAGACACGGGGGAGCAGTTCTTC. It translates to CASSRLAGDTGEQFF.

The chain links TRBV9 to TRBJ2-7; 7 nucleotides match TRBD1. There are 13 residues in the CDR3. J was trimmed by 7 bases and V by 1 base; bases with no gene match: 5. Looked up from germline, CDR1 is SGDLS and CDR2 is YYNGEE. This chain's CDR3 is CASSVLSTGEQYF. In DNA, the CDR3 is TGTGCCAGCAGCGTACTTTCGACAGGGGAGCAGTACTTC.

This clonotype was found many times. J is TRBJ2-1 and V is TRBV27; D unclear. Germline lookup yields CDR1 MNHEY and CDR2 SMNVEV (reference sequence). Trimming removed 3 bases at V and 5 bases at J, with 11 bases between. This CDR3 is 14 amino acids long. The CDR3 loop is CASSLAPVDNEQFF. The CDR3 DNA reads as TGTGCCAGCAGTTTGGCCCCGGTAGACAATGAGCAGTTCTTC.

This clonotype was detected a few times. The gene calls are TRBV19 and TRBJ1-2; unclear D gene. Germline CDR1 LNHDA, CDR2 SQIVND (reference sequence). V lost 5 bases to trimming and J lost 1 base, with 14 bases between them. This CDR3 comprises 15 residues. The CDR3 region is CASSPSPRVNYGYTF. The CDR3, as DNA: TGTGCCAGTAGTCCTTCTCCCCGGGTTAACTATGGCTACACCTTC.

On this clonotype itself: At one boundary the junction diverges from the germline segment, which might be a read error. The rearrangement uses TRBV7-2 and TRBJ2-1; TRBD1 matches 7 bases. CDR3 size: 13 residues. The germline CDR1 and CDR2 sequences are SGHTA and FQGNSA. The CDR3 spells CACSSTGNNEQFF. CDR3 bases: TGTGCCTGCAGCTCGACAGGGAACAATGAGCAGTTCTTC.

This clonotype was counted a few times. This sequence joins TRBV4-2 and TRBJ1-3; TRBD1 matches 7 bases. The CDR3 is 16 residues long. With 3 bases clipped from V and 4 bases from J, the junction kept 9 bases outside the gene matches. CDR1 and CDR2 from the germline V gene are LGHNA and YNFKEQ. CDR3 DNA sequence: TGTGCCAGCAGCCAGGACCGGACAGGCAGGGGAAACACCATATATTTT. Its protein is CASSQDRTGRGNTIYF.

This clonotype was detected only a few times. This chain links TRBV2 with TRBJ1-6; D is unresolved. V was shortened by 6 bases and J by 8 bases, with 17 bases between the two germline ends. The CDR3 has 15 residues. CDR1 SNHLY and CDR2 FYNNEI come from the germline V gene. In DNA form, the CDR3 reads TGTGCCAGCAGCGAAAGACGCTCGAGCTATTCACCCCTCCACTTT. Its translation: CASSERRSSYSPLHF. The full variable domain, in which reference TRBV2 and TRBJ1-6 provide the parts outside the CDR3, is EPEVTQTPSHQVTQMGQEVILRCVPISNHLYFYWYRQILGQKVEFLVSFYNNEISEKSEIFDDQFSVERPDGSNFTLKIRSTKLEDSAMYFCASSERRSSYSPLHFGNGTRLTVT.

At least ten counts were recorded for this clonotype. The V call is TRBV4-2, the J call TRBJ1-6, with a tentative D call TRBD1 (6 bases). Deletions cut 0 bases from V and 6 bases from J, with 12 bases between. The CDR3 length is 16 residues. CDR1 and CDR2 (germline): LGHNA, YNFKEQ. The CDR3 DNA is TGTGCCAGCAGCCAAGACCCCGGGGGCGGTAATTCACCCCTCCACTTT. The encoded protein is CASSQDPGGGNSPLHF.

In its sample, this clonotype was seen a few times. The chain uses TRBV9 and TRBJ1-3; D is undetermined. Germline V gene data show CDR1 as SGDLS and CDR2 as YYNGEE. The CDR3 is 13 residues long. V lost 2 bases and J lost 1, with 4 bases in between. CDR3 DNA: TGTGCCAGCAGCGTCACATCTGGAAACACCATATATTTT. Translated: CASSVTSGNTIYF.

Comment on this clonotype: Just one base apart from a much larger clone, this may be a read error. This chain connects TRBV5-6 to TRBJ1-5; 8 nucleotides align to TRBD1. Per germline, CDR1 SGHDT and CDR2 YYEEEE. This CDR3 region has 15 residues. Written as DNA, the CDR3 is TGTGCCAGCAGCCGGACAGGGATAAACAATGAGCCCCAGCATTTT. Amino acids: CASSRTGINNEPQHF.

The chain has TRBV5-1 and TRBJ2-1; 8 bases fit TRBD2. Germline-derived CDR1 and CDR2 are SGHRS and YFSETQ. The CDR3 sequence is 15 residues long. V shed 7 bases, J shed 6 bases, and the junction held 12 bases outside the gene matches. As DNA, the CDR3 is TGCGCCAGCGAAAGGCCCGGGAGGGCCGGCAATGAGCAGTTCTTC. It is translated as CASERPGRAGNEQFF.

The sample holds a few counts of this clonotype. V is TRBV6-2 or TRBV6-3 and J is TRBJ1-1; D is undetermined. The germline V gene encodes CDR1 MNHEY and CDR2 SVGEGT. There are 14 residues in the CDR3. V was pared by 4 bases and J by 5 bases, with 14 bases between. CDR3 region: CASSFGIYRTEAFF. The DNA of the CDR3 is TGTGCCAGCAGTTTCGGGATTTACCGGACTGAAGCTTTCTTT.

This clonotype has just a few counts. V is TRBV9 and J is TRBJ2-6; unclear D gene. V lost 3 bases, J lost 1 base, and 2 bases lay in between. Germline V gene lookup returns CDR1 SGDLS and CDR2 YYNGEE. The CDR3 sequence is 13 residues long. The CDR3 protein is CASSASGANVLTF. In nucleotides, the CDR3 is TGTGCCAGCAGCGCATCTGGGGCCAACGTCCTGACTTTC.

The rearrangement links TRBV5-1 to TRBJ2-2; 8 bases are a match to TRBD1. This CDR3 is built from 15 residues. In germline, CDR1 is SGHRS, CDR2 YFSETQ. J was trimmed by 2 bases and V by 3 bases; bases with no gene match: 3. CDR3 protein: CASSSDRENTGELFF. The CDR3 DNA reads as TGCGCCAGCAGCTCGGACAGGGAAAACACCGGGGAGCTGTTTTTT.

This clonotype was counted between two and nine times. The genes are TRBV6-2 or TRBV6-3 and TRBJ2-7, with D tentatively TRBD2 (6 bases). Trimming shortened V by 4 bases and J by 2 bases, and 12 bases separated the two germline ends. The CDR3 runs 14 residues. The germline V gene encodes CDR1 MNHEY and CDR2 SVGEGT. The CDR3 sequence: CASSWSSVTYEQYF. The CDR3 nucleotides are TGTGCCAGCAGTTGGTCTAGCGTTACCTACGAGCAGTACTTC.

The V and J genes are TRBV27 and TRBJ2-7; 8 positions match TRBD1. CDR3 length: 13 residues. Germline CDR1 MNHEY, CDR2 SMNVEV (reference sequence). V was clipped by 6 bases and J by 3 bases; unmatched bases: 4. In DNA, the CDR3 is TGTGCCAGCAGCCGACAGGGGATCTACGAGCAGTACTTC. Translated, it gives CASSRQGIYEQYF.

This chain joins TRBV6-5 and TRBJ2-7; tentative D call: TRBD2 (5 bases). This CDR3 spans 14 amino acids. Germline V gives CDR1 MNHEY, CDR2 SVGAGI. V was shortened by 2 bases and J by 0 bases, with 8 bases between the two germline ends. The CDR3 loop reads CASSYGRGSYEQYF. CDR3 in DNA: TGTGCCAGCAGTTACGGACGGGGCTCCTACGAGCAGTACTTC.

This sequence joins TRBV5-6 and TRBJ2-7, with D uncertain. This CDR3 is built from 11 residues. In germline, CDR1 is SGHDT, CDR2 YYEEEE. V lost 2 bases and J 7 bases, leaving 7 bases between the germline ends. DNA for the CDR3: TGTGCCAGCAGCTTACAAGCGGAGCAGTACTTC. Translation gives CASSLQAEQYF.

This clonotype has at least ten counts. V and J are TRBV6-5 and TRBJ2-5, with TRBD2 identical over 9 bases. The CDR3 consists of 17 residues. Germline-derived CDR1 and CDR2 are MNHEY and SVGAGI. V was clipped by 6 bases and J by 10 bases; unmatched bases: 21. The CDR3 DNA sequence: TGTGCCAGCAGCCATTCTCCCCGACTAGCGGACCTGGATGACCAGTACTTC. This sequence encodes CASSHSPRLADLDDQYF.

This clonotype has ten or more counts. The chain has TRBV6-5 and TRBJ2-4; D gene uncertain. The germline gives CDR1 MNHEY, CDR2 SVGAGI. CDR3 length equals 15 residues. Trimming took off 5 bases at V and 3 bases at J, with 14 bases between the two ends. The CDR3 is CASSRTLLDKNIQYF. CDR3 in DNA: TGTGCCAGCAGTCGGACCCTCCTAGACAAAAACATTCAGTACTTC.